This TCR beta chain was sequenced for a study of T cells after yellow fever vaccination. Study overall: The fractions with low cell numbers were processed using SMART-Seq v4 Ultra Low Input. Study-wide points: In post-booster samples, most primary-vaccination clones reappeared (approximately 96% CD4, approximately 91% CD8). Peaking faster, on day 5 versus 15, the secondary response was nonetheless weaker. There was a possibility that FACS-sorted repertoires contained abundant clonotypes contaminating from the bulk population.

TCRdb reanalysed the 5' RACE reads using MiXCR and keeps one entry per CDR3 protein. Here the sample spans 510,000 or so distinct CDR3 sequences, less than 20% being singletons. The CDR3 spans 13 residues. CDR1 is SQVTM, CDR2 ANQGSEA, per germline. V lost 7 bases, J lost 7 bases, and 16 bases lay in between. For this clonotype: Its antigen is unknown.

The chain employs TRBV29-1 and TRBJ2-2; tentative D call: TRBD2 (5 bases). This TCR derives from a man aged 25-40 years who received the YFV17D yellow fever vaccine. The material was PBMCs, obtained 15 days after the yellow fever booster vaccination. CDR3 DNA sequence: TGCAGCGGTATGCGGGTCGGCGGCGGGGAGCTGTTTTTT. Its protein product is CSGMRVGGGELFF.